This T cell receptor beta chain is drawn from a study of T cell responses to AZD1222 COVID-19 vaccine. Regarding the study as a whole: The donors showed a predominance of white British ancestry and of females, with possible underestimation of clonal diversity.

The assay was immunoSEQ multiplex PCR, and TCRdb's table has in-frame clones only and misses some. The sample consists of about 180,000 clones, 88% of them appearing once. Concerning this clone itself: The antigen remains unidentified.

Sequenced here: peripheral blood, sampled on day 0 of AZD1222 vaccination. The origin of this receptor is an adult in good health.

CDR3 coding DNA: TGTGCCACCAGTGATAGGGGTCGCGCAGATACGCAGTATTTT. Protein: CATSDRGRADTQYF. V gene TRBV24-1 combines with J gene TRBJ2-3; D is possibly TRBD1 (5 bases). Looked up from germline, CDR1 is KGHDR and CDR2 is SFDVKD. Trimming took off 3 bases at V and 4 bases at J, with 10 bases between the two ends. This CDR3 spans 14 amino acids.